These T cell receptor beta chains were read from a single sample in a study of T cell responses to AZD1222 COVID-19 vaccine. Profiling relied on immunoSEQ multiplex PCR, and the TCRdb table lists in-frame clones only, not all of them. This sample has roughly 100,000 clones, with roughly 87% found just once. Sequenced material: peripheral blood, taken 28 days after the second AZD1222 dose. The receptors come from an adult who received the AZD1222 COVID-19 vaccine. The CDR3 runs from the conserved cysteine through the conserved F or W. The order of the fields is clone size, V gene, J gene, D gene, CDR3 DNA, CDR3 protein. A D gene is named only where the DNA matches it firmly. Rows give clone size only sometimes, using once, few, many, or a class for an expanded clone.

>.|TRBV5-1|TRBJ1-3|.
TGCGCCAGCAAGGTCGCAAACTCTGGAAACACCATATATTTT
CASKVANSGNTIYF
>.|TRBV29-1|TRBJ1-4|.
TGCAGCGTTGAACTAAATGAAAAACTGTTTTTT
CSVELNEKLFF
>.|TRBV19|TRBJ1-3|.
TGTGCCAGTAGCCAAGGGCCAAATGCTGGAAACACCATATATTTT
CASSQGPNAGNTIYF
>.|TRBV19|TRBJ2-4|.
TGTGCCAGTAGGGGCAGGGACGGTGCCGATGAAAACATTCAGTACTTC
CASRGRDGADENIQYF
>.|TRBV19|TRBJ2-7|TRBD1
TGTGCCACCACCCGCTCGGGACAGGGGGCGAAGGAGCAGTACTTC
CATTRSGQGAKEQYF
>.|TRBV5-4|TRBJ1-2|.
TGTGCCAGCAGCTTGGATAGGGGCGCCGGCTATGGCTACACCTTC
CASSLDRGAGYGYTF
>.|TRBV6-4|TRBJ2-1|TRBD2
TGTGCCAGCAGCTCTAGCGGGGGGGCCTTATACAATGAGCAGTTCTTC
CASSSSGGALYNEQFF
>.|TRBV7-9|TRBJ1-5|.
TGTGCCAGCAGCTTAGGCGGGGGTCAGCCCCAGCATTTT
CASSLGGGQPQHF
>.|TRBV11-2|TRBJ2-7|.
TGTGCCAGCAGTCTAGGAGGGACCTACGAGCAGTACTTC
CASSLGGTYEQYF
>.|TRBV5-4|TRBJ2-7|TRBD1
TGTGCCAGCGTCCGACAGGGGACCTACGAGCAGTACTTC
CASVRQGTYEQYF
>.|TRBV7-2|TRBJ2-1|.
TGTGCCAGCAGCTTTACTAGCTCCTACAATGAGCAGTTCTTC
CASSFTSSYNEQFF
>.|TRBV6-2/TRBV6-3|TRBJ2-3|TRBD2
TGTGCCAGCAGCCCGACTAGCGGGCTGACAGATACGCAGTATTTT
CASSPTSGLTDTQYF
>.|TRBV24-1|TRBJ2-2|.
TGTGCCACCAGTGATTTGGTACAGGACCCAAATCTAAACACCGGGGAGCTGTTTTTT
CATSDLVQDPNLNTGELFF
>once|TRBV10-3|TRBJ2-3|.
TGTGCCACAACCCCCGGGACGGATCGCACAGATACGCAGTATTTT
CATTPGTDRTDTQYF
>.|TRBV21-1|TRBJ1-6|.
TGTGCCAGCAGCTTATCCCGGGGCCCCAACAATTCACCCCTCCACTTT
CASSLSRGPNNSPLHF
>once|TRBV27|TRBJ1-1|.
TGTGCCAGCAGTTTAAGTGGGTCAGGGCTGTTTTTATCCACTGAAGCTTTCTTT
CASSLSGSGLFLSTEAFF
>.|TRBV7-3|TRBJ2-7|.
TGTGCCAGCAGCCTCGGTGGGTCGGCTTACGAGCAGTACTTC
CASSLGGSAYEQYF
>.|TRBV5-6|TRBJ2-7|TRBD2
TGTGCCAGCAGCCGTCCTGGACTAGCGGGGATTGGGGAGGAATACTTC
CASSRPGLAGIGEEYF
>.|TRBV20-1|TRBJ2-7|.
TGCAGTGCCTCGTCGGGCGGCGAGCAGTACTTC
CSASSGGEQYF
>.|TRBV10-2|TRBJ1-2|TRBD1
TGCGCCAGCAGTGAGGAAGGGACAGGGGGCTCCGATGGCTACACCTTC
CASSEEGTGGSDGYTF
>once|TRBV2|TRBJ2-2|.
TGTGCCAGCAGTGAAGAGCCGACCGGGGAGCTGTTTTTT
CASSEEPTGELFF
>few|TRBV6-2/TRBV6-3|TRBJ1-1|.
TGTGCCAGCAGTTACTCGATTATGGGTGACACTGAAGCTTTCTTT
CASSYSIMGDTEAFF
>.|TRBV5-5|TRBJ2-7|TRBD1
TGTGCCAGCAGCTTGCCCGGGACAGGATTCTCCTACGAGCAGTACTTC
CASSLPGTGFSYEQYF
>.|TRBV6-5|TRBJ2-3|.
TGTGCCAGCAGCCCCCTGACTAGCACAGATACGCAGTATTTT
CASSPLTSTDTQYF
>.|TRBV15|TRBJ1-5|.
TGTGCCACCAGCAGAGATCGCCGTGCAGCTCTGGGGGGCAATCAGCCCCAGCATTTT
CATSRDRRAALGGNQPQHF
>.|TRBV7-9|TRBJ2-7|.
TGTGCCAGCAGCTTTCAGGGGATGGGCGAGCAGTACTTC
CASSFQGMGEQYF
>.|TRBV10-3|TRBJ1-6|.
TGTGCCATCAGGACAGGCGTAGATTTTAATTCACCCCTCCACTTT
CAIRTGVDFNSPLHF
>once|TRBV6-4|TRBJ2-6|.
TGTGCCAGCAGCATGAACTCTGGGGCCAACGTCCTGACTTTC
CASSMNSGANVLTF
>.|TRBV27|TRBJ2-7|.
TGTGCCAGCAGTTTGAAGGAGGGGGTCTACGAGCAGTACTTC
CASSLKEGVYEQYF
>.|TRBV5-5|TRBJ2-5|.
TGTGCCAACCCATCCCCCACCAGGGATGAAGAGACCCAGTACTTC
CANPSPTRDEETQYF
>.|TRBV19|TRBJ2-2|.
TGTGCCAGTAGTATGGGGACACCACACACCGGGGAGCTGTTTTTT
CASSMGTPHTGELFF
>.|TRBV2|TRBJ1-6|.
TGTGCCAGCAGTGAAGGGCGCAGCTCCTATAATTCACCCCTCCACTTT
CASSEGRSSYNSPLHF
>.|TRBV29-1|TRBJ2-5|.
TGCAGCGTTGTACGAGGGATGCAAGAGACCCAGTACTTC
CSVVRGMQETQYF
>.|TRBV14|TRBJ2-7|.
TGTGCCAGCAGCCAACTTTCCGGGACATACCCCTTTGAGCAGTACTTC
CASSQLSGTYPFEQYF
>.|TRBV11-2|TRBJ1-1|TRBD1
TGTGCCAGCAGCTTAGTAGTGACAGGGACCACTGAAGCTTTCTTT
CASSLVVTGTTEAFF
>.|TRBV3-1/TRBV3-2|TRBJ1-2|.
TGTGCCAGCAGCCCCGGGAACTATGGCTACACCTTC
CASSPGNYGYTF
>.|TRBV11-3|TRBJ2-1|.
TGTGCCAGCAGTATGATAGGAGAAAACAATGAGCAGTTCTTC
CASSMIGENNEQFF
>.|TRBV7-9|TRBJ2-7|TRBD2
TGTGCCAGCACCATCCTGGAGCGGGGGTCCTACGAGCAGTACTTC
CASTILERGSYEQYF
>once|TRBV11-2|TRBJ2-5|TRBD2
TGTGCCAGCAGCTTAGATCTAGCGGGGGGCCAGAAGACCCAGTACTTC
CASSLDLAGGQKTQYF
>.|TRBV4-3|TRBJ2-5|TRBD2
TGCGCCAGCAGCCAAGTTGGTGCGGGGGGGACCCAGTACTTC
CASSQVGAGGTQYF
>.|TRBV30|TRBJ2-7|.
TGTGCCTGGAGTGAATGGGGGAGAATGTCCTACGAGCAGTACTTC
CAWSEWGRMSYEQYF
>.|TRBV6-5|TRBJ2-3|TRBD1
TGTGCCAGCAGGAGGACAGGGAGCACAGATACGCAGTATTTT
CASRRTGSTDTQYF
>.|TRBV14|TRBJ2-3|.
TGTGCCAGCAGCCCCAACATGTTTGAAGGAGCGCAGTATTTT
CASSPNMFEGAQYF
>.|TRBV18|TRBJ2-5|TRBD2
TGTGCCAGCTCACCAGGAAGGACCGCGGGGGGAGAGACCCAGTACTTC
CASSPGRTAGGETQYF
>.|TRBV11-2|TRBJ2-3|.
TGTGCCAGCAGCCCCAGCGGACCAGATACGCAGTATTTT
CASSPSGPDTQYF
>.|TRBV5-6|TRBJ2-3|.
TGTGCCAGCAGCTTGGGTCCAACGGTAACAGATACGCAGTATTTT
CASSLGPTVTDTQYF
>.|TRBV6-1|TRBJ2-3|.
TGTGCCAGCAGTGAAGAGCGTTCTGGAACAGGTACTTCTGATACGCAGTATTTT
CASSEERSGTGTSDTQYF
>once|TRBV4-1|TRBJ2-3|TRBD1
TGCGCCAGCAGCCCCCGGGACAGGGCGGCAGATACGCAGTATTTT
CASSPRDRAADTQYF
>.|TRBV16|TRBJ1-1|.
TGTGCCAGCAGCCAAACCCCACGGGGGGCGCGGGGCACTGAAGCTTTCTTT
CASSQTPRGARGTEAFF
>.|TRBV27|TRBJ2-1|.
TGTGCCAGCACCTGGGCAGGCTACAATGAGCAGTTCTTC
CASTWAGYNEQFF
>once|TRBV24-1|TRBJ1-2|.
TGTGCCACCAGCCCCAGTATGTTTAACTATGGCTACACCTTC
CATSPSMFNYGYTF
>.|TRBV5-6|TRBJ2-6|TRBD1
TGTGCCAGCAGGAAACAGGGGTCTGGGGCCAACGTCCTGACTTTC
CASRKQGSGANVLTF
>.|TRBV11-2|TRBJ2-3|TRBD2
TGTGCCAGCAGCCAGGGACTAGCGGAGGGAGATACGCAGTATTTT
CASSQGLAEGDTQYF
>.|TRBV6-1|TRBJ1-2|TRBD1
TGTGCCAGCAGTGAAGCCCGGACAGGGGCTGGCGGCTACACCTTC
CASSEARTGAGGYTF
>.|TRBV7-9|TRBJ1-1|.
TGTGCCAGCAGCCCCGACCCGGTTAACACTGAAGCTTTCTTT
CASSPDPVNTEAFF